One sample yielded the 15 T cell receptor beta chains listed below, sequenced in a study of OX40 agonist ivuxolimab in advanced cancers. Sequencing used immunoSEQ multiplex PCR; TCRdb keeps in-frame clones, though not all of them. The sample carries 95,000 to 120,000 clones, less than 95% recorded once. The sample here was CD4+ or CD8+ T cells sorted from blood, taken in a trial of the OX40 agonist ivuxolimab. All receptors come from an adult with an advanced solid tumor such as melanoma, head and neck, liver or kidney cancer.

The chain joins TRBV6-5 to TRBJ1-4; D unresolved. V gave up 0 bases and J gave up 7 bases, with 9 bases separating them. The CDR3 contains 14 residues. Germline V gives CDR1 MNHEY, CDR2 SVGAGI. CDR3 DNA: TGTGCCAGCAGTTACTCGAGCGTTACTGAAAAACTGTTTTTT. It translates to CASSYSSVTEKLFF.

The chain links TRBV10-1 to TRBJ2-2; a weak D match, TRBD2 (5 bases). The CDR3 is 14 amino acids. The V end lost 5 bases, the J end lost 1 base, and 8 bases lay between the germline ends. Germline V gene data show CDR1 as WNHNN and CDR2 as SYGVQD (reference sequence). The CDR3 region is CASSLSGNTGELFF. The CDR3 coding sequence is TGCGCCAGCAGTCTAAGCGGGAACACCGGGGAGCTGTTTTTT.

A single count supports this clone. The chain recombines TRBV4-2 with TRBJ1-6; D call uncertain. CDR1 is LGHNA, CDR2 YNFKEQ, per germline. The CDR3 consists of 13 residues. V lost 5 bases and J 10 bases, leaving 12 bases between the germline ends. CDR3 bases: TGTGCCAGCAGCTTGGCTGGGGAATCACCCCTCCACTTT. This sequence encodes CASSLAGESPLHF.

This clone appeared a single time. The V gene is TRBV6-4, the J gene TRBJ1-4; unclear D gene. The V end lost 8 bases, the J end lost 8 bases, and 15 bases lay between the germline ends. The CDR3 totals 13 residues. Per germline, CDR1 MRHNA and CDR2 SNTAGT. Here the CDR3 reads CASPPPWGEKLFF. The DNA for the CDR3 is TGTGCCAGCCCCCCCCCGTGGGGAGAAAAACTGTTTTTT.

V and J are TRBV30 and TRBJ1-5; a possible D gene is TRBD1 (6 bases). V was pared by 3 bases and J by 6 bases, with 9 bases between. Germline V gene lookup returns CDR1 GTSNPN and CDR2 SVGIG (reference sequence). The CDR3 sequence is 12 residues long. For the CDR3, the DNA is TGTGCCTGGAGCCAGGGGTTTCAGCCCCAGCATTTT. As protein: CAWSQGFQPQHF.

Concerning this clone: Germline is not matched at one junction end, which may reflect a read error. V usage is TRBV5-1 and J usage is TRBJ1-1; D is unresolved. The CDR3 runs 12 residues. Germline CDR1 reads SGHRS; CDR2 reads YFSETQ. CDR3 coding DNA: TGTGCCAGCAGTTTTCGGTACACTGAAGCTTTCTTT. Residues: CASSFRYTEAFF.

J is TRBJ1-1 and V is TRBV11-2; 8 nucleotides agree with TRBD1. Per the germline V gene, CDR1 is SGHAT and CDR2 is FQNNGV. V dropped 5 bases and J dropped 1; count of bases not matched to a gene: 9. This CDR3 is 16 amino acids long. The CDR3 sequence is CASSLRGQGWNTEAFF. The CDR3 DNA reads as TGTGCCAGCAGCCTACGTGGACAGGGTTGGAACACTGAAGCTTTCTTT.

The V gene is TRBV7-3, the J gene TRBJ1-1; TRBD1 agrees at 9 bases. CDR1 and CDR2 (germline): SGHTA, FQGTGA. V gave up 5 bases and J gave up 1 base; unmatched junction bases: 11. CDR3 length: 17 residues. CDR3: CASSQGGTGMGNTEAFF. The DNA of the CDR3 is TGTGCCAGCAGCCAGGGCGGGACAGGGATGGGGAACACTGAAGCTTTCTTT. The variable domain in full, with the rest retrieved from reference TRBV7-3 and TRBJ1-1, is GAGVSQTPSNKVTEKGKYVELRCDPISGHTALYWYRQSLGQGPEFLIYFQGTGAADDSGLPNDRFFAVRPEGSVSTLKIQRTERGDSAVYLCASSQGGTGMGNTEAFFGQGTRLTVV.

This clone was detected a few times. The chain couples TRBV5-1 to TRBJ2-7, with TRBD2 identical over 13 bases. The germline V gene has CDR1 SGHRS and CDR2 YFSETQ. There are 16 residues in the CDR3. The trim removed 5 bases at V and 0 bases at J, leaving 5 bases unmatched. The CDR3 bases are TGCGCCAGCAGGACTAGCGGGAGGCCGAGCTCCTACGAGCAGTACTTC. Protein sequence: CASRTSGRPSSYEQYF.

Only a few counts were recorded for this clone. V and J are TRBV28 and TRBJ1-1; D remains ambiguous. The CDR3 is 17 amino acids. Looked up from germline, CDR1 is MDHEN and CDR2 is SYDVKM. Trimming stripped 2 bases from V and 0 bases from J, with 16 bases between. The CDR3 coding sequence is TGTGCCAGCAGTTTAGGTATTTGGGCAGCCATGAACACTGAAGCTTTCTTT. It yields the protein CASSLGIWAAMNTEAFF.

The chain is built from TRBV15 and TRBJ1-2; D ambiguous. This CDR3 is 13 amino acids long. V lost 0 bases to trimming and J lost 4 bases, with 6 bases between them. CDR1 and CDR2 from the germline V gene are LNHNV and YYDKDF (reference sequence). The DNA for the CDR3 is TGTGCCACCAGCAGAGATTTGGTCTATGGCTACACCTTC. Translated: CATSRDLVYGYTF.

In its sample, this clone was seen once. The genes are TRBV5-4 and TRBJ2-7, with D perhaps TRBD2 (6 bases). With 7 bases removed from V and 5 bases from J, the gap between germline ends came to 16 bases. CDR3 size: 13 residues. Germline V gene sequence: CDR1 SGHNT, CDR2 YYREEE (reference sequence). In nucleotides, the CDR3 is TGTGCCAGCGGGACTCCATCGACCGACGAGCAGTACTTC. Protein sequence: CASGTPSTDEQYF.

The genes are TRBV9 and TRBJ2-5; 7 nucleotides align to TRBD1. CDR3 length: 17 amino acids. Germline-derived CDR1 and CDR2 are SGDLS and YYNGEE. V shed 0 bases, J shed 2 bases, and the junction held 10 bases outside the gene matches. CDR3 residues: CASSVGGAGTAQETQYF. The CDR3 DNA is TGTGCCAGCAGCGTAGGGGGAGCCGGGACAGCGCAAGAGACCCAGTACTTC.

The chain couples TRBV7-9 to TRBJ1-3, with D tentatively TRBD1 (5 bases). Trimming took off 0 bases at V and 3 bases at J, with 9 bases between the two ends. The CDR3 totals 15 residues. Germline V gives CDR1 SEHNR, CDR2 FQNEAQ (reference sequence). CDR3: CASSLARDYGNTIYF. The CDR3 coding sequence is TGTGCCAGCAGCTTAGCCCGGGACTATGGAAACACCATATATTTT.

This chain joins TRBV27 and TRBJ1-3, with D unclear. V was shortened by 5 bases and J by 3 bases, with 14 bases between the two germline ends. This CDR3 spans 15 amino acids. The germline V gene has CDR1 MNHEY and CDR2 SMNVEV (reference sequence). CDR3 region: CASSTRHDHGNTIYF. CDR3 coding DNA: TGTGCCAGCAGTACCCGACACGATCATGGAAACACCATATATTTT.